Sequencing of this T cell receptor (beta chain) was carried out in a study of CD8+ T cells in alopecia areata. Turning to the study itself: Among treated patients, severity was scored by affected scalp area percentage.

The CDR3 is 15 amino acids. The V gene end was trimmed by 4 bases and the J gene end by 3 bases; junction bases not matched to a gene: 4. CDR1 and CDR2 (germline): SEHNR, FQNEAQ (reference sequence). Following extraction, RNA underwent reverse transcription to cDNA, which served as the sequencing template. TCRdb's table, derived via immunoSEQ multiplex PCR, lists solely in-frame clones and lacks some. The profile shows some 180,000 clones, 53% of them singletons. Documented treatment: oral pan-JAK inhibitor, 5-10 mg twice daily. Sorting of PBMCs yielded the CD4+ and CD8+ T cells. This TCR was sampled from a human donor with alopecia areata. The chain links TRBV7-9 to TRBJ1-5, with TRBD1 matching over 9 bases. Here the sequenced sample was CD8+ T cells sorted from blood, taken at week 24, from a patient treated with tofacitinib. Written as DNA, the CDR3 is TGTGCCAGCAGCTATGGGACAGGGTTCAATCAGCCCCAGCATTTT. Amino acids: CASSYGTGFNQPQHF.